This T cell receptor (beta chain) emerged from a study of monozygotic twins with inflammatory bowel disease. General observations from the study: Against healthy co-twins, IBD patients had lower TCRbeta diversity (measured by inverse Simpson).

There were eight separate reactions per sample in which cDNA was made. Template switching added UMIs carrying a 6-nucleotide sample barcode. For each CDR3 protein, TCRdb gives one entry from its re-call of the 5' RACE reads, without DNA. The ten top clones account for more than 4.5%, within a sample of some 300,000 distinct CDR3 sequences. This CDR3 contains 14 residues. The germline V gene encodes CDR1 MNHEY and CDR2 SMNVEV (reference sequence). Comments on this clonotype: What it binds is not known.

The source is a human donor with ulcerative colitis or Crohn's disease, or a healthy co-twin of an affected twin (not recorded which). The V gene is TRBV27, the J gene TRBJ1-6. Sequencing was done on a sample of blood. The CDR3: CASSFAQNNSPLHF.